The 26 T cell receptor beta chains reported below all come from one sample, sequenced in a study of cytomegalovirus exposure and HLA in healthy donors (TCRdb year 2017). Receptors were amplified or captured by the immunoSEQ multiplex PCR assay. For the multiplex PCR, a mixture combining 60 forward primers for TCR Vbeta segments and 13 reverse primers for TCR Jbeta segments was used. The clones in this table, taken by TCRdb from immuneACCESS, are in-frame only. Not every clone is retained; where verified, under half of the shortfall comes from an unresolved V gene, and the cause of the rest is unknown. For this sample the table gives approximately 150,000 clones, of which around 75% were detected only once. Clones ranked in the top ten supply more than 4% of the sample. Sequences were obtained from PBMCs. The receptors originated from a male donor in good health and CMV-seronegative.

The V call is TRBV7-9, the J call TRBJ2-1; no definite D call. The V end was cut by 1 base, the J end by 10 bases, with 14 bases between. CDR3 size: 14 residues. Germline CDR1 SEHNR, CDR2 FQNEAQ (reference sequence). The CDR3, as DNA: TGTGCCAGCAGCTTAGACCCCCCCGGAGACGAGCAGTTCTTC. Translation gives CASSLDPPGDEQFF.

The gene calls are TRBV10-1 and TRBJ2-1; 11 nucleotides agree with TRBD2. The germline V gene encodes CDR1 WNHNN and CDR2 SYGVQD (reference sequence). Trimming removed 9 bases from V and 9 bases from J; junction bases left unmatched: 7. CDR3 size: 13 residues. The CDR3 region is CASLLAGGSEQFF. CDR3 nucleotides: TGCGCCAGTCTATTAGCGGGAGGGAGTGAGCAGTTCTTC.

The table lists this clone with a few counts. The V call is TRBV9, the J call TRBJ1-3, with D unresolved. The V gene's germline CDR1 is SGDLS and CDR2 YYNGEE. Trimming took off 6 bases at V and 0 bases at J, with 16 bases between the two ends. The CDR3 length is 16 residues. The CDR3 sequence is CASTPGWQVSGNTIYF. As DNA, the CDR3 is TGTGCCAGCACCCCGGGGTGGCAGGTCTCTGGAAACACCATATATTTT.

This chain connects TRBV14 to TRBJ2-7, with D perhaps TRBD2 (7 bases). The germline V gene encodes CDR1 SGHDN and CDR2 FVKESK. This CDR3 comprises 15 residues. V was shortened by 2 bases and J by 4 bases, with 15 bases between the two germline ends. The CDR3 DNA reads TGTGCCAGCAGCCAATTCCCCAGGGGAGGGTACGAGCAGTACTTC. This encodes CASSQFPRGGYEQYF.

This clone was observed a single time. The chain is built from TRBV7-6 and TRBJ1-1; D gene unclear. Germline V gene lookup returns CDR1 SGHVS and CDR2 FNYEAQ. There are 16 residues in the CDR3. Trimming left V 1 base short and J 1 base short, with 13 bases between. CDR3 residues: CASSLGNAGTNTEAFF. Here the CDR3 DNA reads TGTGCCAGCAGCTTAGGGAACGCGGGAACGAACACTGAAGCTTTCTTT.

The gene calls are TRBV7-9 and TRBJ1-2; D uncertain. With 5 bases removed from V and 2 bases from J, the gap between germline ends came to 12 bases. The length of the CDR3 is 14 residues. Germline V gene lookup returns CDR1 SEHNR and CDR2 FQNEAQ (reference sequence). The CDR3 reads CASSPLGPNYGYTF. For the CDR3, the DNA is TGTGCCAGCAGCCCTCTCGGTCCGAACTATGGCTACACCTTC.

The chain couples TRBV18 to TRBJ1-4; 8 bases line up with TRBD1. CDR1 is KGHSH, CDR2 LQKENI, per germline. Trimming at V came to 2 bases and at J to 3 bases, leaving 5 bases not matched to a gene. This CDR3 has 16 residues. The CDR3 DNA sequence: TGTGCCAGCTCACCAGGGACAGGAGGATCTAATGAAAAACTGTTTTTT. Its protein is CASSPGTGGSNEKLFF. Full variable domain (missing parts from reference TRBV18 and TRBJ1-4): NAGVMQNPRHLVRRRGQEARLRCSPMKGHSHVYWYRQLPEEGLKFMVYLQKENIIDESGMPKERFSAEFPKEGPSILRIQQVVRGDSAAYFCASSPGTGGSNEKLFFGSGTQLSVL.

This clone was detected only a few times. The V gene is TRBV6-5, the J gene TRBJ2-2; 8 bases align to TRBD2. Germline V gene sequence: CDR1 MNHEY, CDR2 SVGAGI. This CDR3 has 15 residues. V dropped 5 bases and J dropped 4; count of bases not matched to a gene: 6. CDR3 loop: CASSPGAGGTGELFF. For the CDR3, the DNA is TGTGCCAGCAGTCCGGGGGCGGGAGGCACCGGGGAGCTGTTTTTT.

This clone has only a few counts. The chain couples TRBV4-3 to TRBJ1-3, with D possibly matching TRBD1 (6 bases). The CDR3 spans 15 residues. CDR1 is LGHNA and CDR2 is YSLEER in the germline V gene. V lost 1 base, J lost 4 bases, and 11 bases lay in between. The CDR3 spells CASSQGTGNGNTIYF. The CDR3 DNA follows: TGCGCCAGCAGCCAAGGAACAGGGAACGGAAACACCATATATTTT.

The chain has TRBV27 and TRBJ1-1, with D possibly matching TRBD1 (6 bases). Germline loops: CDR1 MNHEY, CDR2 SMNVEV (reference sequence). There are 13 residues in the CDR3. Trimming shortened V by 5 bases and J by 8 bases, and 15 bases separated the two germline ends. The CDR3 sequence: CASSPLLGQEAFF. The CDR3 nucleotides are TGTGCCAGCAGTCCACTCCTCGGACAGGAAGCTTTCTTT.

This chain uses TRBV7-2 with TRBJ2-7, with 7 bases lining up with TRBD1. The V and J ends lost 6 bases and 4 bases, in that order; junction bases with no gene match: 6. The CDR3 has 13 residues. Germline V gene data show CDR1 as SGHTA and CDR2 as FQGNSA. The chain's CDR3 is CASSRDRKYEQYF. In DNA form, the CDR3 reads TGTGCCAGCAGTCGGGACAGAAAGTACGAGCAGTACTTC.

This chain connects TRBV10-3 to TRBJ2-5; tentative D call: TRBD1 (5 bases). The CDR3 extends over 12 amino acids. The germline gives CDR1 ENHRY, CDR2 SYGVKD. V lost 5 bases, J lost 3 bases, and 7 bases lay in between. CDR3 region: CAISTTEETQYF. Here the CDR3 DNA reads TGTGCCATCAGTACGACAGAAGAGACCCAGTACTTC.

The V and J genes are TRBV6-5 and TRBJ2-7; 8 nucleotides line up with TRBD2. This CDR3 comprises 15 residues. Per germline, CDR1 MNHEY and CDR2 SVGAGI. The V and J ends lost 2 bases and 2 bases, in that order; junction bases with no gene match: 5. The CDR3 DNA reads TGTGCCAGCAGTTACGCCGGGGGGGCAGCCTACGAGCAGTACTTC. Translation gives CASSYAGGAAYEQYF.

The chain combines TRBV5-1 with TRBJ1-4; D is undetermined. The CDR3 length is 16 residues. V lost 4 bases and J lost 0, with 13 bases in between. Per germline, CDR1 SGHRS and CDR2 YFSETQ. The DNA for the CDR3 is TGCGCCAGCAGCCCCGCCGACTATGCAACTAATGAAAAACTGTTTTTT. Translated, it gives CASSPADYATNEKLFF.

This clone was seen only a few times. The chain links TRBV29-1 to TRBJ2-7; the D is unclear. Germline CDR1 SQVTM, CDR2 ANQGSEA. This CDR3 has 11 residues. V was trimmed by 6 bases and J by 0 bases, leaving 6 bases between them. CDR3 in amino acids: CSVGSSYEQYF. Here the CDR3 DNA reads TGCAGCGTCGGTAGCTCCTACGAGCAGTACTTC.

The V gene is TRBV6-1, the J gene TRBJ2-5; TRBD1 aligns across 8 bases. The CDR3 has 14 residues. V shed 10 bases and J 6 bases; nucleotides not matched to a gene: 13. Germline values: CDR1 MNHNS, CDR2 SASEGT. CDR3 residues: CATHLGQVRQTQYF. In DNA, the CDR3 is TGTGCCACCCACTTGGGACAGGTCAGACAGACCCAGTACTTC.

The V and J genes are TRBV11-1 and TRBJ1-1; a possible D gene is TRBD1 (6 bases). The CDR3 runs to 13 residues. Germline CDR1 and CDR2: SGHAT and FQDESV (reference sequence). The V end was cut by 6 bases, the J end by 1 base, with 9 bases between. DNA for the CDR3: TGTGCCAGCAGTTCAGGGGAGAACACTGAAGCTTTCTTT. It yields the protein CASSSGENTEAFF.

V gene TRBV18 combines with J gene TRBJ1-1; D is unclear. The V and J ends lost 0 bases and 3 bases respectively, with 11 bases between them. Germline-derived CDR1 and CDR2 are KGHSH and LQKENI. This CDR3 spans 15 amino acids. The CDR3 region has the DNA TGTGCCAGCTCACCACCGTCAGGCTGGGACACTGAAGCTTTCTTT. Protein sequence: CASSPPSGWDTEAFF.

In DNA form, the CDR3 reads TGTGCCAGCAGTTTACCTACACAGGGGGCGAGGGAAGCTTTCTTT. This gives the protein CASSLPTQGAREAFF. V gene TRBV28 combines with J gene TRBJ1-1, with 9 bases identical to TRBD1. The V and J ends lost 2 bases and 8 bases, in that order; junction bases with no gene match: 9. Germline V gives CDR1 MDHEN, CDR2 SYDVKM. The CDR3 extends over 15 amino acids.

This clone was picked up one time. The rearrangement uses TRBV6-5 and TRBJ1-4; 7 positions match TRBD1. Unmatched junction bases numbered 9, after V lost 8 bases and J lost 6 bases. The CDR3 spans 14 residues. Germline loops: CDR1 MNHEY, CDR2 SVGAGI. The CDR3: CASARDSVDEKLFF. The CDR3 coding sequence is TGTGCCAGCGCCCGGGACAGTGTGGATGAAAAACTGTTTTTT.

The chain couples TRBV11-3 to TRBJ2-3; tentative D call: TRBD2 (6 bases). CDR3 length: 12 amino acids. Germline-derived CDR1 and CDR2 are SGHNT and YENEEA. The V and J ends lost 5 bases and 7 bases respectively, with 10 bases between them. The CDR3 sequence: CASSQGGNTQYF. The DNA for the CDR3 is TGTGCCAGCAGCCAAGGCGGGAATACGCAGTATTTT.

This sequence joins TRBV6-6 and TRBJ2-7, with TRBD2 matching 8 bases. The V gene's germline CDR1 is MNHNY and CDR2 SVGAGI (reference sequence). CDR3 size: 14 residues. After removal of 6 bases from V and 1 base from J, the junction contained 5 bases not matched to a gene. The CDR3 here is CASRETSGSYEQYF. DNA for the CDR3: TGTGCCAGCAGGGAAACTAGCGGATCCTACGAGCAGTACTTC.

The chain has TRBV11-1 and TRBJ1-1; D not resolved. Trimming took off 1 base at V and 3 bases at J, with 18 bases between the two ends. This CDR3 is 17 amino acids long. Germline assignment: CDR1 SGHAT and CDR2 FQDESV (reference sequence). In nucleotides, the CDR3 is TGTGCCAGCAGCTTAGACCGCCTGGCGGGTCAGGACACTGAAGCTTTCTTT. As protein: CASSLDRLAGQDTEAFF.

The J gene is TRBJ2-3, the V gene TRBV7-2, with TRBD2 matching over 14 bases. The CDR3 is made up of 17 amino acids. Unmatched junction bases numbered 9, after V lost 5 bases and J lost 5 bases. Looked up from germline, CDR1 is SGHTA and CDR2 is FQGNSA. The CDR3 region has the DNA TGTGCCAGCAGCCCCCAAGGGACTAGCGGGAGTAGAGATACGCAGTATTTT. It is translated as CASSPQGTSGSRDTQYF.

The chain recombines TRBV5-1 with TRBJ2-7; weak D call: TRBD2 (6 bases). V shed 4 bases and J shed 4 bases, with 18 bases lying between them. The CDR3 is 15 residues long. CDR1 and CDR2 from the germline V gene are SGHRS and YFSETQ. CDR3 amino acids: CASSHGSPAGYEQYF. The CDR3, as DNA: TGCGCCAGCAGCCACGGGTCCCCGGCGGGGTACGAGCAGTACTTC.

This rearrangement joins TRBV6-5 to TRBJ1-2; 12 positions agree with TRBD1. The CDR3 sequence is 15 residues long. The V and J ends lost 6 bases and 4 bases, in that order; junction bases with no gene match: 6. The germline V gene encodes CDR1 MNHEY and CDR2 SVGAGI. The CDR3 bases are TGTGCCAGCAGGCCGGGACAGGGGGCTTTCTATGGCTACACCTTC. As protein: CASRPGQGAFYGYTF.